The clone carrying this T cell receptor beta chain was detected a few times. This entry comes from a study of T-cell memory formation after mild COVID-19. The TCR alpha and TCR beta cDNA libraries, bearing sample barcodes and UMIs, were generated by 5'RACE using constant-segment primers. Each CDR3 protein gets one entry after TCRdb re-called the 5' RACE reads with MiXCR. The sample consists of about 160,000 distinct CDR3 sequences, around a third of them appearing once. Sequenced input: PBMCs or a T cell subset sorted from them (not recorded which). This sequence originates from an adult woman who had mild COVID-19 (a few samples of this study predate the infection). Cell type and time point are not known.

CDR3 protein: CSVSAQTGGHYEQYF. CDR3 sequence (DNA): TGCAGTGTTTCCGCCCAGACAGGGGGCCACTACGAGCAGTACTTC. The genes are TRBV20-1 and TRBJ2-7; 10 positions agree with TRBD1. The junction had 12 bases not matched to a gene; V was cut back by 7 bases and J by 3 bases. The CDR3 runs 15 residues. CDR1 and CDR2 (germline): DFQATT, SNEGSKA (reference sequence).